Presented here are 30 T cell receptor beta chains from one specimen sequenced in a study of CD8 T cells in Susac syndrome. Reverse transcription of about 0.45 to 1 ug RNA was carried out with random hexamers. TCRdb fed the immunoSEQ multiplex PCR reads into MiXCR, producing one record per CDR3 protein. Of 100,000 to 150,000 distinct CDR3 sequences listed, roughly 93% are singletons. Sequenced: CD8+ T cells from PBMCs. The receptors derive from a human donor with multiple sclerosis.

This clonotype was observed a single time. The rearrangement joins TRBV29-1 to TRBJ1-2, with TRBD1 as a possible D gene (5 bases). Trimming left V 4 bases short and J 8 bases short, with 8 bases between. Per germline, CDR1 SQVTM and CDR2 ANQGSEA. The CDR3 spans 10 residues. The CDR3 bases are TGCAGCGTTGCAGGGCAAGGCTACACCTTC. Translated: CSVAGQGYTF. Looking up the rest from reference TRBV29-1 and TRBJ1-2 gives the full variable domain: SAVISQKPSRDICQRGTSLTIQCQVDSQVTMMFWYRQQPGQSLTLIATANQGSEATYESGFVIDKFPISRPNLTFSTLTVSNMSPEDSSIYLCSVAGQGYTFGSGTRLTVV.

The genes are TRBV20-1 and TRBJ2-2; D gene ambiguous. The CDR3 runs 13 residues. V was clipped by 0 bases and J by 6 bases, with 8 bases between them. The germline V gene encodes CDR1 DFQATT and CDR2 SNEGSKA (reference sequence). The CDR3 is CSAREGFPGELFF. For the CDR3, the DNA is TGCAGTGCTAGAGAGGGGTTCCCCGGGGAGCTGTTTTTT.

The chain employs TRBV2 and TRBJ1-5, with a tentative D call TRBD1 (6 bases). V was shortened by 8 bases and J by 11 bases, with 16 bases between the two germline ends. The CDR3 covers 12 residues. Looked up from germline, CDR1 is SNHLY and CDR2 is FYNNEI. This chain's CDR3 is CASRDTQSAQHF. The CDR3 DNA follows: TGTGCCAGCCGGGACACCCAATCGGCCCAGCATTTT.

The chain combines TRBV7-9 with TRBJ2-5; D is perhaps TRBD1 (5 bases). In germline, CDR1 is SEHNR, CDR2 FQNEAQ (reference sequence). V lost 3 bases, J lost 4 bases, and 18 bases lay in between. The CDR3 length is 16 residues. CDR3 protein: CASSFSGQGPLETQYF. The CDR3 bases are TGTGCCAGCAGCTTTTCCGGACAAGGCCCGTTAGAGACCCAGTACTTC.

The rearrangement uses TRBV7-9 and TRBJ2-7, with 7 bases aligning to TRBD1. CDR3 size: 14 residues. Germline V gives CDR1 SEHNR, CDR2 FQNEAQ (reference sequence). V shed 6 bases and J 0 bases; nucleotides not matched to a gene: 5. The CDR3 nucleotides are TGTGCCAGCAGTTCGGGACAGCACTCCTACGAGCAGTACGTC. Protein sequence: CASSSGQHSYEQYV.

This chain links TRBV4-2 with TRBJ2-7, with D perhaps assigned TRBD1 or TRBD2 (5 bases each). The germline V and J ends were trimmed by 0 bases and 3 bases, with 12 bases remaining between them. CDR1 is LGHNA and CDR2 is YNFKEQ in the germline V gene. CDR3 size: 15 residues. The CDR3 region has the DNA TGTGCCAGCAGCCAAGATCTCGGGGCCGGCTACGAGCAGTACGTC. Protein sequence: CASSQDLGAGYEQYV.

This rearrangement joins TRBV5-6 to TRBJ1-5; a weak D match, TRBD1 (6 bases). The germline CDR1 and CDR2 sequences are SGHDT and YYEEEE. The V end lost 4 bases, the J end lost 3 bases, and 11 bases lay between the germline ends. The CDR3 is 14 amino acids. Here the CDR3 reads CASSIHRVNQPQHF. CDR3 DNA sequence: TGTGCCAGCAGCATTCACAGGGTCAATCAGCCCCAGCATTTT.

The rearrangement uses TRBV29-1 and TRBJ1-1; TRBD1 might be the D (5 bases). V lost 2 bases and J 5 bases, leaving 12 bases between the germline ends. CDR3 length: 13 residues. CDR1 and CDR2 (germline): SQVTM, ANQGSEA. CDR3 amino acids: CSVERVGVTEAFF. The DNA for the CDR3 is TGCAGCGTTGAACGGGTAGGGGTGACTGAAGCTTTCTTT.

V and J are TRBV13 and TRBJ2-1; tentatively, D is TRBD1 or TRBD2 (6 bases each). The CDR3 loop spans 13 amino acids. Germline CDR1 is PRHDT and CDR2 is FYEKMQ (reference sequence). Trimming removed 2 bases at V and 12 bases at J, with 14 bases between. The CDR3 DNA reads TGTGCCAGCAGCTTATCGGGGGCGACGGGGCAGTTCTTC. Translating gives CASSLSGATGQFF.

The DNA of the CDR3 is TGTGCCAGTGGGGGTAGGATGGGCGGGCAGTACGTC. Translated: CASGGRMGGQYV. The chain employs TRBV2 and TRBJ2-7, with D perhaps given as TRBD1 or TRBD2 (5 bases each). Deletions cut 9 bases from V and 9 bases from J, with 18 bases between. Germline V gene lookup returns CDR1 SNHLY and CDR2 FYNNEI. The CDR3 runs 12 residues.

The CDR3 loop reads CASSFNSNQPQHF. In nucleotides, the CDR3 is TGTGCCAGCAGTTTTAATAGCAATCAGCCCCAGCATTTT. V and J are TRBV12-3 or TRBV12-4 and TRBJ1-5, with D uncertain. CDR3 length: 13 residues. Between the trimmed V and J ends, which lost 3 bases and 0 bases, there was a span of 3 bases.

The V gene is TRBV20-1, the J gene TRBJ2-3; TRBD2 matches at 8 bases. The V gene's germline CDR1 is DFQATT and CDR2 SNEGSKA (reference sequence). V was pared by 0 bases and J by 4 bases, with 12 bases of the junction left unmatched. This CDR3 spans 17 amino acids. The DNA of the CDR3 is TGCAGTGCTAGAGATTTCGTGGCGGGAGGCCCCCCAGATACGCAGTATTTT. Translating it yields CSARDFVAGGPPDTQYF.

The rearrangement links TRBV4-1 to TRBJ1-4; D possibly corresponds to TRBD1 (6 bases). With 3 bases removed from V and 8 bases from J, the gap between germline ends came to 13 bases. This CDR3 is built from 14 residues. Germline V gene sequence: CDR1 MGHRA, CDR2 YSYEKL. This chain's CDR3 is CASSQRQAGEKLFF. The CDR3 region has the DNA TGCGCCAGCAGCCAGAGACAGGCAGGGGAAAAACTGTTTTTT.

The gene calls are TRBV24-1 and TRBJ2-2; D gene ambiguous. Germline V gene data show CDR1 as KGHDR and CDR2 as SFDVKD. The CDR3 runs to 16 residues. V was trimmed by 0 bases and J by 2 bases, leaving 9 bases between them. The CDR3 nucleotides are TGTGCCACCAGTGATTTGATCGTGTTAAACACCGGGGAGCTGTTTTTT. Residues: CATSDLIVLNTGELFF.

The V gene is TRBV7-6, the J gene TRBJ1-1; D is ambiguous. The CDR3 is 13 residues long. Germline V gene sequence: CDR1 SGHVS, CDR2 FNYEAQ. V lost 0 bases and J lost 3, with 5 bases in between. The CDR3 here is CASSLAWDTEAFF. The CDR3 coding sequence is TGTGCCAGCAGCTTAGCGTGGGACACTGAAGCTTTCTTT.

This chain uses TRBV6-5 with TRBJ1-1, with D possibly TRBD1 on 5 matching bases. This CDR3 has 15 amino acids. The V end lost 2 bases, the J end lost 0 bases, and 10 bases lay between the germline ends. CDR1 is MNHEY and CDR2 is SVGAGI in the germline V gene. For the CDR3, the DNA is TGTGCCAGCAGTTACGCGCGGACAATGAACACTGAAGCTTTCTTT. Protein sequence: CASSYARTMNTEAFF.

The rearrangement links TRBV7-2 to TRBJ1-2; D call uncertain. The CDR3 covers 12 residues. Per germline, CDR1 SGHTA and CDR2 FQGNSA. Trimming shortened V by 4 bases and J by 3 bases, and 6 bases separated the two germline ends. As DNA, the CDR3 is TGTGCCAGCAGCTCCCGGGACTATGGCTACACCTTC. This gives the protein CASSSRDYGYTF.

The V gene is TRBV7-9, the J gene TRBJ1-1, with D uncertain. The germline V gene has CDR1 SEHNR and CDR2 FQNEAQ (reference sequence). This CDR3 comprises 11 residues. V was shortened by 7 bases and J by 5 bases, with 8 bases between the two germline ends. The CDR3 DNA reads TGTGCCAGCACCAATGGTACTGAAGCTTTCTTT. Translating gives CASTNGTEAFF. Full variable domain (rest looked up from reference TRBV7-9 and TRBJ1-1): DTGVSQNPRHKITKRGQNVTFRCDPISEHNRLYWYRQTLGQGPEFLTYFQNEAQLEKSRLLSDRFSAERPKGSFSTLEIQRTEQGDSAMYLCASTNGTEAFFGQGTRLTVV.

The chain combines TRBV30 with TRBJ2-3; no clear D. This CDR3 is built from 14 residues. Trimming cost V 1 base and J 5 bases, with 13 bases left between them. CDR1 is GTSNPN, CDR2 SVGIG, per germline (reference sequence). The CDR3 coding sequence is TGTGCCTGGAGTGAAAGGGAAATGAGAGATACGCAGTATTTT. It is translated as CAWSEREMRDTQYF.

This clonotype showed up just once. J is TRBJ2-7 and V is TRBV3-1; no reliable D call. V lost 3 bases and J lost 3, with 9 bases in between. Germline V lookup: CDR1 LGHDT, CDR2 YNNKEL (reference sequence). CDR3 size: 13 residues. The CDR3 loop is CASSHSLLYEQYF. The CDR3 DNA reads as TGTGCCAGCAGCCATAGCCTACTCTACGAGCAGTACTTC.

The chain links TRBV5-6 to TRBJ2-7; the match to TRBD2 covers 11 bases. There are 17 residues in the CDR3. Germline V gene sequence: CDR1 SGHDT, CDR2 YYEEEE. With 4 bases clipped from V and 2 bases from J, the junction kept 11 bases outside the gene matches. The CDR3, as DNA: TGTGCCAGCAGCACGCATGGGACTAGCGGCTATCCCTACGAGCAGTACGTC. Translation: CASSTHGTSGYPYEQYV.

This chain joins TRBV20-1 and TRBJ2-1, with 12 bases fitting TRBD1. This CDR3 contains 15 residues. The junction had 8 bases not matched to a gene; V was cut back by 5 bases and J by 6 bases. The V gene's germline CDR1 is DFQATT and CDR2 SNEGSKA (reference sequence). CDR3 DNA: TGCAGTGCTGCACATCCGGGACAGGGGGCCAATGAGCAGTTCTTC. The encoded protein is CSAAHPGQGANEQFF.

CDR3 sequence (DNA): TGCAGCGTTGCGACAGCCAATCAGCCCCAGCATTTT. Translated, it gives CSVATANQPQHF. This chain connects TRBV29-1 to TRBJ1-5, with D perhaps matching TRBD1 (5 bases). V lost 4 bases to trimming and J lost 3 bases, with 7 bases between them. The germline V gene has CDR1 SQVTM and CDR2 ANQGSEA. The CDR3 totals 12 residues.

The CDR3 loop reads CASKSEGASADTQYF. CDR3 bases: TGTGCCAGCAAGAGCGAGGGAGCAAGTGCAGATACGCAGTATTTT. J is TRBJ2-3 and V is TRBV27; perhaps TRBD2 as D (5 bases). Germline CDR1 is MNHEY and CDR2 is SMNVEV (reference sequence). Between the trimmed V and J ends, which lost 7 bases and 4 bases, there was a span of 18 bases. CDR3 length: 15 residues.

This chain connects TRBV16 to TRBJ2-7; 9 nucleotides agree with TRBD1. V dropped 4 bases and J dropped 6; count of bases not matched to a gene: 10. Germline values: CDR1 KGHSY, CDR2 FQNENV. The length of the CDR3 is 15 residues. This CDR3 reads CASSPLKDRGSEQYF. In DNA form, the CDR3 reads TGTGCCAGCAGCCCCCTGAAGGACAGGGGTTCCGAGCAGTACTTC.

DNA of the CDR3: TGTGCCAGCAGCCCCTTAGCGGGAGGGGTAGAGACCCAGTACTTC. It encodes CASSPLAGGVETQYF. The V and J genes are TRBV5-4 and TRBJ2-5, with TRBD2 identical over 11 bases. V lost 4 bases to trimming and J lost 4 bases; unmatched junction nucleotides: 6. The V gene's germline CDR1 is SGHNT and CDR2 YYREEE (reference sequence). The CDR3 spans 15 residues.

V gene TRBV29-1 combines with J gene TRBJ2-1, with 11 nucleotides matching TRBD2. Germline lookup yields CDR1 SQVTM and CDR2 ANQGSEA. Trimming at V came to 1 base and at J to 4 bases, leaving 6 bases not matched to a gene. This CDR3 is 16 amino acids long. As DNA, the CDR3 is TGCAGCGTTGAAGGCGAGACTAGCGGGGTTTACAATGAGCAGTTCTTC. Translation gives CSVEGETSGVYNEQFF.

The J gene is TRBJ1-2, the V gene TRBV6-1; D ambiguous. Trimming took off 6 bases at V and 4 bases at J, with 15 bases between the two ends. The germline gives CDR1 MNHNS, CDR2 SASEGT. This CDR3 is 14 amino acids long. The CDR3 protein is CASSLRGPGYGYTF. The DNA of the CDR3 is TGTGCCAGCAGCTTACGGGGTCCCGGCTATGGCTACACCTTC.

The chain links TRBV20-1 to TRBJ2-5; D is undetermined. CDR3 size: 12 residues. Germline V lookup: CDR1 DFQATT, CDR2 SNEGSKA (reference sequence). The V end lost 0 bases, the J end lost 2 bases, and 4 bases lay between the germline ends. For the CDR3, the DNA is TGCAGTGCTAGAGACCAGCAAGAGACCCAGTACTTC. Its protein is CSARDQQETQYF.

The chain carries TRBV10-3 and TRBJ1-2; D is unclear. The CDR3 contains 12 residues. Germline-derived CDR1 and CDR2 are ENHRY and SYGVKD. V lost 6 bases and J lost 4, with 9 bases in between. The CDR3, as DNA: TGTGCCATCAGGGGTTCGGTCTATGGCTACACCTTC. Translating it yields CAIRGSVYGYTF.